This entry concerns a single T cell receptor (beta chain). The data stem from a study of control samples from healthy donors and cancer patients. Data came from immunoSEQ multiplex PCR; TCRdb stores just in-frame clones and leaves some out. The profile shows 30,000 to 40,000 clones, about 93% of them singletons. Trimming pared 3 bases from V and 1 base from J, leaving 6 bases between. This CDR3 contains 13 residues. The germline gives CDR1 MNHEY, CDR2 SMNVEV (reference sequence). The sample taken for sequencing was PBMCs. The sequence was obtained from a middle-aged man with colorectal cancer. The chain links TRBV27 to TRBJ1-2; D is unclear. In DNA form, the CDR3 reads TGTGCCAGCAGTTTCGGGATTAACTATGGCTACACCTTC. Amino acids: CASSFGINYGYTF.